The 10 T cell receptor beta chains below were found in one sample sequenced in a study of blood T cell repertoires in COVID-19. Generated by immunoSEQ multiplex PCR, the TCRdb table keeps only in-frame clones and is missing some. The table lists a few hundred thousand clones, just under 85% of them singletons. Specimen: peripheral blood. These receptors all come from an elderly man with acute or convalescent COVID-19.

The CDR3 DNA follows: TGCGCCAGCAGCTCCGGGACAGGGGGACTTAGCACAGATACGCAGTATTTT. It is translated as CASSSGTGGLSTDTQYF. The gene calls are TRBV5-1 and TRBJ2-3; 11 positions agree with TRBD1. With 3 bases clipped from V and 0 bases from J, the junction kept 6 bases outside the gene matches. The CDR3 has 17 amino acids. Germline V gene lookup returns CDR1 SGHRS and CDR2 YFSETQ.

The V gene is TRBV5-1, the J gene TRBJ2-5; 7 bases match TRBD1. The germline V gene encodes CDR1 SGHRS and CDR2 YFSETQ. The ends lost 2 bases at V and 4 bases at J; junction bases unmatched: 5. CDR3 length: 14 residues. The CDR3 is CASSFTGVRETQYF. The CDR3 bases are TGCGCCAGCAGCTTCACAGGGGTCCGAGAGACCCAGTACTTC.

CDR3 bases: TGTGCCAGCAGTGCCGGGACAGACTACGAGCAGTACTTC. This encodes CASSAGTDYEQYF. The chain has TRBV28 and TRBJ2-7; 7 bases map to TRBD1. From germline, CDR1 is MDHEN and CDR2 SYDVKM. The CDR3 spans 13 residues. V lost 5 bases and J lost 3; bases outside the gene matches: 4.

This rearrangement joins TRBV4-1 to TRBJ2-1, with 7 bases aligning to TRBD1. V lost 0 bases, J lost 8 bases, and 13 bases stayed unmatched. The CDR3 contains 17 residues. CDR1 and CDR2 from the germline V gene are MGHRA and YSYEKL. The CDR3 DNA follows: TGCGCCAGCAGCCAAGATCCTTGGGACAGTGTAAAGGATGAGCAGTTCTTC. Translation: CASSQDPWDSVKDEQFF.

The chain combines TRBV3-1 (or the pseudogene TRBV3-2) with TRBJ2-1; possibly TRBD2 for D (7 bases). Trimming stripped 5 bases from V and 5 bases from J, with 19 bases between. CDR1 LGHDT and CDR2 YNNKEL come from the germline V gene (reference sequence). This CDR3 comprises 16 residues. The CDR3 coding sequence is TGTGCCAGCAGCTGGGGGCGGGAGTGGGCGGACAATGAGCAGTTCTTC. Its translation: CASSWGREWADNEQFF.

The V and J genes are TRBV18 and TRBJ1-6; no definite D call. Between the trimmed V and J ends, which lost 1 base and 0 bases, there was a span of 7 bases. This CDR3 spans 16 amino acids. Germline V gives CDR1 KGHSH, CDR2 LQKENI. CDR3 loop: CASSPQASSYNSPLHF. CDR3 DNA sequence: TGTGCCAGCTCACCACAAGCGAGCTCCTATAATTCACCCCTCCACTTT.

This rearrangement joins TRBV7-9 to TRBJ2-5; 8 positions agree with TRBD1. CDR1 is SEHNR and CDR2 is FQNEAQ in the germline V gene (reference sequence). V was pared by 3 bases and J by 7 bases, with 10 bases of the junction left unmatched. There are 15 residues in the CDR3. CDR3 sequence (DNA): TGTGCCAGCAGCTTCCCAGGGGGCGGAATGGGGACCCAGTACTTC. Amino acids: CASSFPGGGMGTQYF.

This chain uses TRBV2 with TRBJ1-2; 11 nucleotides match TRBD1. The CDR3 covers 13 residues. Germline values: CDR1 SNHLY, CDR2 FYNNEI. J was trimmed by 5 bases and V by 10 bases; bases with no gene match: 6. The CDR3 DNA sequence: TGTGCCACTCTACGGGACAGGGGGTATGGCTACACCTTC. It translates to CATLRDRGYGYTF.

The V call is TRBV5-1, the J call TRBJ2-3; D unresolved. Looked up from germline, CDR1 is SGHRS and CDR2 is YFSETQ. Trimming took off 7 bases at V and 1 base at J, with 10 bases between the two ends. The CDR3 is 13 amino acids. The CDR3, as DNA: TGCGCCAGCTCTACACGGGGCACAGATACGCAGTATTTT. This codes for CASSTRGTDTQYF. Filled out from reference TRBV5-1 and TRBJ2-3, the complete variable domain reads KAGVTQTPRYLIKTRGQQVTLSCSPISGHRSVSWYQQTPGQGLQFLFEYFSETQRNKGNFPGRFSGRQFSNSRSEMNVSTLELGDSALYLCASSTRGTDTQYFGPGTRLTVL.

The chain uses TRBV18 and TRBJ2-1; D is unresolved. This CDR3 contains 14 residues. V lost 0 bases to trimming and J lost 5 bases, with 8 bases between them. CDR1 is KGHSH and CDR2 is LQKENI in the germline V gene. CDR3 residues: CASSPPNQDNEQFF. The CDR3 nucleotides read TGTGCCAGCTCACCACCGAATCAGGACAATGAGCAGTTCTTC.